What follows are 30 T cell receptor beta chains derived from one specimen sequenced in a study of blood T cell repertoires in COVID-19. The method was immunoSEQ multiplex PCR; TCRdb's version includes in-frame clones alone and lacks a portion of them. Of some 200,000 clones listed, around 80% are singletons. The sample consisted of peripheral blood. These receptors originate from a woman in her thirties or forties with acute or convalescent COVID-19.

This chain joins TRBV14 and TRBJ1-4; 8 nucleotides match TRBD1. CDR1 and CDR2 (germline): SGHDN, FVKESK. The CDR3 has 20 residues. J was trimmed by 0 bases and V by 0 bases; bases with no gene match: 12. The CDR3 bases are TGTGCCAGCAGCCAAGATAAATCCGGACAGGGATTTGCAACTAATGAAAAACTGTTTTTT. Amino acids: CASSQDKSGQGFATNEKLFF.

This chain connects TRBV6-2 or TRBV6-3 to TRBJ2-7; D unresolved. In germline, CDR1 is MNHEY, CDR2 SVGEGT. V was cut by 6 bases and J by 5 bases, with 11 bases left in between. CDR3 size: 12 residues. The CDR3 is CASSPPTDEQYF. The DNA of the CDR3 is TGTGCCAGCAGCCCGCCGACTGACGAGCAGTACTTC.

V gene TRBV2 combines with J gene TRBJ2-3, with D tentatively TRBD2 (5 bases). CDR3 length: 16 residues. Trimming cost V 3 bases and J 5 bases, with 18 bases left between them. Germline V gene sequence: CDR1 SNHLY, CDR2 FYNNEI. The CDR3 region is CASSDLSMGVGDTQYF. The DNA for the CDR3 is TGTGCCAGCAGTGACTTGTCGATGGGAGTGGGAGATACGCAGTATTTT.

This chain uses TRBV4-3 with TRBJ1-1; D gene uncertain. V lost 4 bases, J lost 3 bases, and 9 bases lay in between. CDR3 length equals 13 residues. Germline-derived CDR1 and CDR2 are LGHNA and YSLEER. CDR3 loop: CASSLEAYTEAFF. CDR3 DNA sequence: TGCGCCAGCAGCCTAGAGGCCTACACTGAAGCTTTCTTT.

This chain joins TRBV7-8 and TRBJ2-1, with 7 bases aligning to TRBD2. Germline lookup yields CDR1 SGHVS and CDR2 FQNEAQ. This CDR3 is 17 amino acids long. Trimming cost V 5 bases and J 5 bases; bases outside gene matches: 15. The CDR3 DNA is TGTGCCAGCAGCCCCTCCCCTGGCGGGAGTCGGAACAATGAGCAGTTCTTC. Translated, it gives CASSPSPGGSRNNEQFF.

CDR3 DNA sequence: TGTGCCAGCAGCGGGCTTGGACAGGGGGCCTACGAGCAGTACTTC. This codes for CASSGLGQGAYEQYF. This sequence joins TRBV6-5 and TRBJ2-7; 10 bases are a match to TRBD1. The V gene's germline CDR1 is MNHEY and CDR2 SVGAGI. CDR3 size: 15 residues. Trimming cost V 6 bases and J 2 bases; bases outside gene matches: 7.

This chain joins TRBV30 and TRBJ2-5, with unresolved D. The CDR3 has 15 amino acids. Trimming took off 0 bases at V and 0 bases at J, with 11 bases between the two ends. Per germline, CDR1 GTSNPN and CDR2 SVGIG (reference sequence). DNA of the CDR3: TGTGCCTGGAGTGTACTTACCGAGTACCAAGAGACCCAGTACTTC. Encoded protein: CAWSVLTEYQETQYF. Complete variable domain (other parts from reference TRBV30 and TRBJ2-5): SQTIHQWPATLVQPVGSPLSLECTVEGTSNPNLYWYRQAAGRGLQLLFYSVGIGQISSEVPQNLSASRPQDRQFILSSKKLLLSDSGFYLCAWSVLTEYQETQYFGPGTRLLVL.

The V gene is TRBV11-3, the J gene TRBJ2-7, with a possible D match to TRBD1 (6 bases). Trimming took 6 bases from V and 0 from J, leaving 15 bases between them. This CDR3 region has 15 residues. The germline CDR1 and CDR2 sequences are SGHNT and YENEEA. CDR3: CASSPGTQTSYEQYF. CDR3 coding DNA: TGTGCCAGCAGTCCCGGGACACAGACCTCCTACGAGCAGTACTTC.

This clone was picked up a small number of times. CDR3 in amino acids: CASSPPAGDVEQYF. The DNA of the CDR3 is TGTGCCAGCAGTCCCCCGGCGGGAGATGTCGAGCAGTACTTC. The V call is TRBV6-2 or TRBV6-3, the J call TRBJ2-7; 7 bases map to TRBD2. Germline values: CDR1 MNHEY, CDR2 SVGEGT. CDR3 size: 14 residues. Losses at the gene ends were 5 bases for V and 6 bases for J; bases not matched to a gene: 10.

The chain is built from TRBV14 and TRBJ1-1; D may be TRBD1 (6 bases). The CDR3 sequence is 13 residues long. Germline CDR1 reads SGHDN; CDR2 reads FVKESK. V was clipped by 4 bases and J by 1 base, with 7 bases between them. The DNA of the CDR3 is TGTGCCAGCAGCCGACAGGCGAACACTGAAGCTTTCTTT. Translated, it gives CASSRQANTEAFF.

The chain recombines TRBV10-3 with TRBJ1-5; D is uncertain. The CDR3 runs 14 residues. Germline-derived CDR1 and CDR2 are ENHRY and SYGVKD. V lost 10 bases and J lost 3, with 16 bases in between. This CDR3 reads CASEGRNLNQPQHF. CDR3 sequence (DNA): TGTGCCAGCGAGGGAAGAAATCTCAATCAGCCCCAGCATTTT.

This rearrangement joins TRBV11-3 to TRBJ2-7; 9 nucleotides line up with TRBD2. This CDR3 region has 16 residues. The J segment lost 5 bases and the V segment lost 3 bases, leaving 11 bases of the junction unmatched. Looked up from germline, CDR1 is SGHNT and CDR2 is YENEEA. CDR3 loop: CASSFGGGGAAHEQYF. CDR3 coding DNA: TGTGCCAGCAGCTTCGGGGGCGGGGGGGCCGCACACGAGCAGTACTTC.

The chain has TRBV19 and TRBJ1-2, with TRBD1 identical over 8 bases. Trimming at V came to 5 bases and at J to 8 bases, leaving 13 bases not matched to a gene. The germline gives CDR1 LNHDA, CDR2 SQIVND (reference sequence). CDR3 length: 15 residues. The CDR3 loop reads CASSLRTGKGQGYTF. CDR3 nucleotides: TGTGCCAGTAGTCTCAGGACAGGGAAAGGACAAGGCTACACCTTC.

J is TRBJ1-2 and V is TRBV27, with D maybe TRBD1 (6 bases). The CDR3 has 13 amino acids. Germline lookup yields CDR1 MNHEY and CDR2 SMNVEV (reference sequence). V lost 3 bases and J lost 8, with 13 bases in between. This CDR3 reads CASSLAGEMGYTF. The CDR3 DNA is TGTGCCAGCAGTTTGGCAGGGGAGATGGGCTACACCTTC.

This clone appeared a single time. The gene calls are TRBV30 and TRBJ2-5, with no clear D. CDR1 GTSNPN and CDR2 SVGIG come from the germline V gene (reference sequence). V was clipped by 0 bases and J by 2 bases, with 10 bases between them. The CDR3 is made up of 14 amino acids. This CDR3 is CAWSVLSQQETQYF. CDR3 coding DNA: TGTGCCTGGAGTGTACTAAGTCAGCAAGAGACCCAGTACTTC.

The genes are TRBV5-1 and TRBJ1-2; D is perhaps TRBD1 (5 bases). The CDR3 loop spans 12 amino acids. The V gene lost 3 bases and the J gene lost 8 bases, with 11 bases spanning the gap. Looked up from germline, CDR1 is SGHRS and CDR2 is YFSETQ. The CDR3 sequence: CASSSQGGGYTF. The CDR3 region has the DNA TGCGCCAGCAGCTCCCAGGGTGGCGGCTACACCTTC.

This chain connects TRBV7-9 to TRBJ1-6; a possible D gene is TRBD1 (5 bases). Germline CDR1 and CDR2: SEHNR and FQNEAQ (reference sequence). This CDR3 spans 13 amino acids. The V and J ends lost 5 bases and 8 bases respectively, with 10 bases between them. CDR3 amino acids: CASSDRGDSPLHF. DNA for the CDR3: TGTGCCAGCAGCGACCGGGGGGATTCACCCCTCCACTTT.

The chain employs TRBV5-4 and TRBJ2-1; 7 bases line up with TRBD2. V shed 1 base, J shed 6 bases, and the junction held 19 bases outside the gene matches. The germline V gene encodes CDR1 SGHNT and CDR2 YYREEE (reference sequence). The CDR3 covers 19 residues. CDR3 DNA: TGTGCCAGCAGCTTGTGGCCGATATTTGGCGGGAGCGAGGTCAATGAGCAGTTCTTC. This gives the protein CASSLWPIFGGSEVNEQFF.

The chain combines TRBV2 with TRBJ1-2, with TRBD1 identical over 8 bases. Germline CDR1 reads SNHLY; CDR2 reads FYNNEI. V trimming: 2 bases; J trimming: 4 bases; junction bases outside the gene matches: 0. This CDR3 spans 13 amino acids. As DNA, the CDR3 is TGTGCCAGCAGTGAACAGGGGGCCTATGGCTACACCTTC. Encoded protein: CASSEQGAYGYTF.

The genes are TRBV14 and TRBJ2-3; D possibly corresponds to TRBD1 (5 bases). V was pared by 3 bases and J by 6 bases, with 13 bases between. This CDR3 is 14 amino acids long. Germline-derived CDR1 and CDR2 are SGHDN and FVKESK. The CDR3 reads CASSQNMQGDTQYF. The DNA for the CDR3 is TGTGCCAGCAGCCAGAACATGCAGGGTGATACGCAGTATTTT.

This chain connects TRBV6-5 to TRBJ1-1; D is uncertain. The germline CDR1 and CDR2 sequences are MNHEY and SVGAGI. V dropped 6 bases and J dropped 3 bases, with 14 bases sitting between them. The CDR3 extends over 14 amino acids. The CDR3 sequence is CASSSGLTDTEAFF. CDR3 nucleotide sequence: TGTGCCAGCAGCTCCGGACTGACGGACACTGAAGCTTTCTTT.

The table lists this clone with a count of one. The chain has TRBV27 and TRBJ1-2; 7 nucleotides line up with TRBD1. The CDR3 spans 13 residues. J was trimmed by 3 bases and V by 5 bases; bases with no gene match: 3. Germline V gene data show CDR1 as MNHEY and CDR2 as SMNVEV (reference sequence). CDR3 DNA: TGTGCCAGCAGTCCTGGACAGGACTATGGCTACACCTTC. This sequence encodes CASSPGQDYGYTF.

The chain combines TRBV5-1 with TRBJ2-1, with 8 nucleotides matching TRBD2. Germline V lookup: CDR1 SGHRS, CDR2 YFSETQ. Germline trimming cut 0 bases from V and 4 bases from J; bases unmatched to any gene: 3. The CDR3 is made up of 15 amino acids. CDR3 sequence (DNA): TGCGCCAGCAGCTTGGGGGGCGGGAGGTACAATGAGCAGTTCTTC. Translation: CASSLGGGRYNEQFF.

V is TRBV7-6 and J is TRBJ1-1; D remains unclear. The CDR3 is made up of 13 amino acids. The V end was cut by 0 bases, the J end by 3 bases, with 5 bases between. Germline V gene data show CDR1 as SGHVS and CDR2 as FNYEAQ. CDR3 DNA: TGTGCCAGCAGCTTAGCGGCTGACACTGAAGCTTTCTTT. Encoded protein: CASSLAADTEAFF.

V is TRBV3-1 (or the pseudogene TRBV3-2) and J is TRBJ2-6; D possibly corresponds to TRBD1 (5 bases). The germline V gene has CDR1 LGHDT and CDR2 YNNKEL (reference sequence). V was pared by 7 bases and J by 0 bases, with 13 bases between. There are 16 residues in the CDR3. CDR3 bases: TGTGCCAGCATGGCTGCAGGGAACTCTGGGGCCAACGTCCTGACTTTC. Its translation: CASMAAGNSGANVLTF.

This chain joins TRBV15 and TRBJ1-4, with TRBD1 identical over 10 bases. This CDR3 region has 14 residues. In germline, CDR1 is LNHNV, CDR2 YYDKDF (reference sequence). Germline trimming cut 6 bases from V and 5 bases from J; bases unmatched to any gene: 3. CDR3 in amino acids: CATRTGGRNEKLFF. As DNA, the CDR3 is TGTGCCACCAGGACAGGGGGCAGGAATGAAAAACTGTTTTTT.

Turning to this clone: The sample carries other DNA sequences with the same CDR3. The chain couples TRBV11-2 to TRBJ1-2, with D possibly TRBD1 on 5 matching bases. The CDR3 sequence is 14 residues long. The V end was cut by 1 base, the J end by 0 bases, with 6 bases between. Per germline, CDR1 SGHAT and CDR2 FQNNGV. CDR3 coding DNA: TGTGCCAGCAGCTTAGGGGGGGCTAACTATGGCTACACCTTC. This codes for CASSLGGANYGYTF.

The chain uses TRBV11-1 and TRBJ1-2, with 9 positions matching TRBD1. Germline V CDR1 and CDR2: SGHAT, FQDESV (reference sequence). Trimming at V came to 5 bases and at J to 3 bases, leaving 4 bases not matched to a gene. This CDR3 is built from 14 residues. DNA of the CDR3: TGTGCCAGCAGCCCACAGGGGGCTGACTATGGCTACACCTTC. This gives the protein CASSPQGADYGYTF.

This clone has just a few counts. V and J are TRBV15 and TRBJ2-7, with D maybe TRBD2 (6 bases). V was pared by 9 bases and J by 7 bases, with 22 bases between. The CDR3 is 14 amino acids. Per the germline V gene, CDR1 is LNHNV and CDR2 is YYDKDF (reference sequence). CDR3: CATRRGSVDGEQYF. CDR3 DNA: TGTGCCACTCGGCGGGGATCGGTAGATGGGGAGCAGTACTTC.

This clone came up once. The CDR3 reads CASSPMTGISYEQYF. For the CDR3, the DNA is TGTGCCAGCTCACCTATGACGGGGATCTCCTACGAGCAGTACTTC. J is TRBJ2-7 and V is TRBV18; tentative D call: TRBD2 (5 bases). The V and J ends lost 3 bases and 0 bases respectively, with 12 bases between them. The germline gives CDR1 KGHSH, CDR2 LQKENI. The CDR3 is made up of 15 amino acids.